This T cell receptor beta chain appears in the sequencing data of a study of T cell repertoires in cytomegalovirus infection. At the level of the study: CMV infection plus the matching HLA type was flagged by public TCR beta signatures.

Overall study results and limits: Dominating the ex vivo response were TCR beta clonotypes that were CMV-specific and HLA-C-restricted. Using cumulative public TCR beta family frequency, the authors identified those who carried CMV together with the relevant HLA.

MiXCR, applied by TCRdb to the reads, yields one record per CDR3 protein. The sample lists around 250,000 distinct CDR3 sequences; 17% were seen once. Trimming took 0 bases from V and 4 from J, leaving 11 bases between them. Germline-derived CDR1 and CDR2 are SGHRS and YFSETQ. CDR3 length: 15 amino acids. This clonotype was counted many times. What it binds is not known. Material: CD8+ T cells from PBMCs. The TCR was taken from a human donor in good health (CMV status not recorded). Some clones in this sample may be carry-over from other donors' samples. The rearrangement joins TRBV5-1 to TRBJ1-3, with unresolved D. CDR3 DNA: TGCGCCAGCAGCTTGGAGTTGGGTAACGGAAACACCATATATTTT. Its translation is CASSLELGNGNTIYF.